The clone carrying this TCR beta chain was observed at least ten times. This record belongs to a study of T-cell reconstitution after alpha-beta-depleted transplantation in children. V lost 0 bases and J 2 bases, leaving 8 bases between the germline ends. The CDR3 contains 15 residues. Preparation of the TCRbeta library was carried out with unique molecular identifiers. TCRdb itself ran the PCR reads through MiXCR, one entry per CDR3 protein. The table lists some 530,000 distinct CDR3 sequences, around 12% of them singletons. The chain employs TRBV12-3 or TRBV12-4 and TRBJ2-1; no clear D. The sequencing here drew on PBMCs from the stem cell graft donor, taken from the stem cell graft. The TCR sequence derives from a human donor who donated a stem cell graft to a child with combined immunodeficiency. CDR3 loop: CASSLAPRTYNEQFF. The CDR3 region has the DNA TGTGCCAGCAGTTTAGCGCCCAGGACCTACAATGAGCAGTTCTTC.